This T cell receptor (beta chain) was identified during a study of beta chain features in type 1 diabetes. Study outcomes and limitations: All four CD4+ subsets from Type 1 diabetes patients carried moderately but significantly shorter TCRB CDR3s.

Every bit of the isolated RNA underwent reverse transcription, so sequencing read expressed TCRB transcripts. Mean read depth for naive, central memory and regulatory T cell samples was about 3.4 million reads. Profiled with immunoSEQ multiplex PCR; TCRdb holds only in-frame clones, not every one. The sample carries under 950,000 clones, about a sixth recorded once. This clone turned up a few times. What it binds is not known. CDR3 length: 16 residues. V shed 7 bases and J 3 bases; nucleotides not matched to a gene: 9. Germline V lookup: CDR1 MDHEN, CDR2 SYDVKM. This TCR was sampled from a woman aged 18-35 years in good health. The rearrangement uses TRBV28 and TRBJ2-1; 10 nucleotides match TRBD2. Material for sequencing was naive CD4+ T cells from blood. CDR3 protein: CASILGGTSDYNEQFF. DNA of the CDR3: TGTGCCAGCATCCTTGGAGGGACTAGCGACTACAATGAGCAGTTCTTC.